This T cell receptor beta chain was found in a study of blood T cell repertoires in COVID-19 (dated by TCRdb to about 2020). Describing the broader study: Samples from collaborators originated in the United States, Italy and Spain and spanned both the acute and convalescent phases of COVID-19. Samples came from the ongoing ImmuneRACE study (first 160 participants) plus 1,254 subjects from 6 global collaborators. The repertoires were made available in a free public database intended to serve as a resource for research on the immune response to SARS-CoV-2. The material from the prospective study consisted of cDNA or gDNA derived from T cells, B-cell-depleted T cells, or PBMCs. Where available, HLA class I and class II types were obtained from metadata supplied by the sample provider rather than from assay-based typing. A de-identified subject ID, COVID-19 status, age in years and sex were almost always included in the sample metadata. Subjects who had been exposed to COVID-19, were actively infected with it, or had recovered from it provided the deeply sampled blood TCRbeta repertoires that made up the dataset. General study outcomes and caveats: The quantity of clinical and demographic metadata differed by source and by participant and was supplied without curation.

Each collaborating institution followed its own protocols to collect whole blood in K2EDTA tubes. For TCRbeta analysis, collaborator samples were shipped as frozen whole blood, as isolated PBMCs, or as DNA extracted from either sample type. As for this clone: There is no known antigen for this receptor. Base qualities are not at hand, and no much larger clone is one base apart.

TCRbeta CDR3 regions were amplified from genomic DNA by means of the immunoSEQ Assay, a bias-controlled multiplex PCR. The study's processing was this. The number of nucleated cells in each sample was estimated by amplification of reference gene primers within the assay. Sequence reads were collapsed and filtered to measure the absolute abundance of every unique TCRbeta CDR3 rearrangement. Productive Simpson clonality was computed per sample as the square root of Simpson's diversity index over productive rearrangements. TCRdb took this table from immuneACCESS and kept in-frame rearrangements with V and J called. Such tables lack part of the clones; where checked against another copy, unresolved V genes explain under half of the gap, and the rest is unexplained. D and trimming were read from the DNA, whereas the V and J calls and clone size are those reported in that table. Here the sample has roughly 120,000 clones; nearly 90% occur a single time. More than 4% of the sample is in the top ten clones.

The sample taken for sequencing was peripheral blood. The TCR comes from a human donor in a cohort sampled during active COVID-19.

The DNA sequence is as follows: TGCGCCAGCAGCCAACAATCGCAGGATGGGGAGCTGTTTTTT. Protein translation: CASSQQSQDGELFF. This chain is built from TRBV4-1 and TRBJ2-2, with the D gene not clear enough to name. The CDR3 goes from the cysteine to the phenylalanine over 14 residues. Only the CDR3 portion is preserved as DNA: 42 bases, with reading frame beginning at the first base. CDR1 and CDR2 are read off the germline V gene as MGHRA and YSYEKL. Trimming costs V 2 bases and J 8 bases, and their ends lie 12 bases apart.